What follows describes a single T cell receptor (beta chain). The sample belongs to a study of blood T cell repertoires in COVID-19. Study-level information: The United States, Italy and Spain were the sources of the acute and convalescent COVID-19 samples. T cells, B-cell-depleted T cells, or PBMCs supplied cDNA or gDNA.

Trimming cost V 3 bases and J 1 base; bases outside gene matches: 7. The CDR3 contains 16 residues. The germline V gene encodes CDR1 SGHTS and CDR2 YDEGEE. Original processing methods: Amplification of reference gene primers provided the estimated nucleated cell counts. Assay: immunoSEQ multiplex PCR; the TCRdb copy retains only in-frame clones and omits some. From that table come the V and J calls and clone size; the DNA was used to work out D and trimming. The sample shows some 45,000 clones, around 84% of them seen only once. Sequencing was carried out using peripheral blood. V gene TRBV5-8 combines with J gene TRBJ1-3; TRBD1 agrees at 7 bases. The receptor's source is a man between 70 and 80 years old with acute or convalescent COVID-19. In nucleotides, the CDR3 is TGTGCCAGCAGCTCCACAAGGGGGCCGTCTGGAAACACCATATATTTT. It codes for CASSSTRGPSGNTIYF.